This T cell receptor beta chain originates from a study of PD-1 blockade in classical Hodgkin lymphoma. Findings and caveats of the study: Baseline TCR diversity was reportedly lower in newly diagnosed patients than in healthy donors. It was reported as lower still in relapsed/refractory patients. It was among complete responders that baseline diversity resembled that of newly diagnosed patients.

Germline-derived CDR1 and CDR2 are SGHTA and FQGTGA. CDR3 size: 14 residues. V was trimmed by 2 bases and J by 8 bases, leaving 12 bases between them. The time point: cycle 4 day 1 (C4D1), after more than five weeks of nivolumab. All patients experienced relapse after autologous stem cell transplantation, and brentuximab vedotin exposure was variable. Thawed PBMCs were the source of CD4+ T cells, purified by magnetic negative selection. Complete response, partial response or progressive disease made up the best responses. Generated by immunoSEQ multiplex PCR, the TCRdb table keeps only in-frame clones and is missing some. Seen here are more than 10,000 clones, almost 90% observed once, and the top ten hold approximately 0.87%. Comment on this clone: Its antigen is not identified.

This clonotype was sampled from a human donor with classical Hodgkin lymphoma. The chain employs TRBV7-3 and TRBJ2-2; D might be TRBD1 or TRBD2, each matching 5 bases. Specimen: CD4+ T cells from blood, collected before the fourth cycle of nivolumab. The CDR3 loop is CASSLVGVGGELFF. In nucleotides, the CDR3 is TGTGCCAGCAGCTTAGTGGGGGTCGGTGGGGAGCTGTTTTTT.